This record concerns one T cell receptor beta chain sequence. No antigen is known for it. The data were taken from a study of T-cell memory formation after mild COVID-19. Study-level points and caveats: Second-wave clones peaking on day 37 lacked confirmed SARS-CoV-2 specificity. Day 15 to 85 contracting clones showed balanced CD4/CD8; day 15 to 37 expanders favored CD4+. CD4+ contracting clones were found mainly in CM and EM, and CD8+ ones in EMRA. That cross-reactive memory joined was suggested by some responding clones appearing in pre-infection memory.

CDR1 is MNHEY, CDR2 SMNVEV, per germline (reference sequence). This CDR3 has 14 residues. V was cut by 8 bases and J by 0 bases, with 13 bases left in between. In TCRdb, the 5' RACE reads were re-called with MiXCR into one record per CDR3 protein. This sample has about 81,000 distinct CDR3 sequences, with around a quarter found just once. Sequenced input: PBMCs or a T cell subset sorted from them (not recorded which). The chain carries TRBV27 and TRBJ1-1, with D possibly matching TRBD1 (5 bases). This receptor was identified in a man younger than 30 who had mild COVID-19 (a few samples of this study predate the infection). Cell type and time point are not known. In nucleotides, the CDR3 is TGTGCCAGCTCCCCAGAGGGGCTGAACACTGAAGCTTTCTTT. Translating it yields CASSPEGLNTEAFF.